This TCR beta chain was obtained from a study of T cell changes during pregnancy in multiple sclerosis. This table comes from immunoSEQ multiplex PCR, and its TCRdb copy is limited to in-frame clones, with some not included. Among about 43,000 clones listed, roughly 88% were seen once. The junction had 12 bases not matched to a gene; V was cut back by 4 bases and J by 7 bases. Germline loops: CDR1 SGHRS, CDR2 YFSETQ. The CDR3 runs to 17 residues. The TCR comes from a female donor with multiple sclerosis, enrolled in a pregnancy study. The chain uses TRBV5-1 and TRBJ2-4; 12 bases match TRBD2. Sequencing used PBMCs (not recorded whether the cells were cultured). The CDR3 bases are TGCGCCAGCAGCGTGGGGACTAGCGGGCCGAGGACGAACATTCAGTACTTC. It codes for CASSVGTSGPRTNIQYF. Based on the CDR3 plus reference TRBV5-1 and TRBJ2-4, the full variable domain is KAGVTQTPRYLIKTRGQQVTLSCSPISGHRSVSWYQQTPGQGLQFLFEYFSETQRNKGNFPGRFSGRQFSNSRSEMNVSTLELGDSALYLCASSVGTSGPRTNIQYFGAGTRLSVL.